This T cell receptor (beta chain) was captured in a study of cytomegalovirus exposure and HLA in healthy donors. General observations from the study: The study had only CMV serostatus as immune exposure information.

The V gene lost 3 bases and the J gene lost 7 bases, with 15 bases spanning the gap. The CDR3 contains 14 residues. Germline V CDR1 and CDR2: MNHEY, SMNVEV (reference sequence). Comment on this clone: Its antigen is not known.

Researchers ran the PCR with 60 Vbeta and 13 Jbeta primers. This table comes from immunoSEQ multiplex PCR, and its TCRdb copy is limited to in-frame clones, with some not included. Among fewer than 200,000 clones listed, roughly four fifths were seen once. This TCR was recovered from a man aged 45 to 65 in good health and CMV-seronegative. This chain connects TRBV27 to TRBJ1-2; D gene ambiguous. The sequenced sample consisted of PBMCs. The CDR3 region is CASSLNGNRGGYTF. As DNA, the CDR3 is TGTGCCAGCAGTTTGAACGGGAATCGGGGTGGCTACACCTTC.